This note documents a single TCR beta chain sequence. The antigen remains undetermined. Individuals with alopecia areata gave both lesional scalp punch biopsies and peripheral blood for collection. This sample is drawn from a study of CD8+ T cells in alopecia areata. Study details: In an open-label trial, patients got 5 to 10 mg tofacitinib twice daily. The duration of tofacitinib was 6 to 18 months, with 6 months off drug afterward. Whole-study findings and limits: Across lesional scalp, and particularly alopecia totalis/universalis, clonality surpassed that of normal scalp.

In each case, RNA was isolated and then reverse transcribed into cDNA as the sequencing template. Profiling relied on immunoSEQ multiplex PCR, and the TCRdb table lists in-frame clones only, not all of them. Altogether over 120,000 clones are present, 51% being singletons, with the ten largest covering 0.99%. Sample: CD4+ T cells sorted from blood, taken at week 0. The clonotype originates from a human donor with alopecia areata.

The DNA of the CDR3 is TGTGCCTGGACCATGGGTTCGGAAGCTTTCTTT. Its translation is CAWTMGSEAFF. The gene calls are TRBV30 and TRBJ1-1; D gene uncertain. CDR1 and CDR2 (germline): GTSNPN, SVGIG (reference sequence). V was shortened by 4 bases and J by 8 bases, with 11 bases between the two germline ends. The CDR3 runs to 11 residues. The complete variable domain, with remaining parts taken from reference TRBV30 and TRBJ1-1, reads SQTIHQWPATLVQPVGSPLSLECTVEGTSNPNLYWYRQAAGRGLQLLFYSVGIGQISSEVPQNLSASRPQDRQFILSSKKLLLSDSGFYLCAWTMGSEAFFGQGTRLTVV.